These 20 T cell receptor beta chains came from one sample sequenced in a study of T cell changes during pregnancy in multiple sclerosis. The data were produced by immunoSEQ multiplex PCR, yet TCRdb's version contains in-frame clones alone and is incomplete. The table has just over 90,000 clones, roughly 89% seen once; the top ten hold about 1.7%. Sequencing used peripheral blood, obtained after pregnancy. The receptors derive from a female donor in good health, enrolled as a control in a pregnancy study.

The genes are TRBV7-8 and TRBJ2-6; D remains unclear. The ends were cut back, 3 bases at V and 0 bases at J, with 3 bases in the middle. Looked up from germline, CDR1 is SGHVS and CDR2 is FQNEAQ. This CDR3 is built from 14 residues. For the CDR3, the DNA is TGTGCCAGCAGCTTGCGCTCTGGGGCCAACGTCCTGACTTTC. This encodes CASSLRSGANVLTF.

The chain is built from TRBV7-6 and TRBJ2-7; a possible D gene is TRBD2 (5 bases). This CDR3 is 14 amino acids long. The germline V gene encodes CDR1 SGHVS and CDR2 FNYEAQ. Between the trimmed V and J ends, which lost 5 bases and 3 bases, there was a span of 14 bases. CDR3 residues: CASSPKTGIYEQYF. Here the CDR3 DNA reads TGTGCCAGCAGCCCAAAGACCGGGATCTACGAGCAGTACTTC.

This CDR3 reads CASSLVDRGGYTF. The CDR3 DNA sequence: TGTGCCAGCAGTTTGGTCGACAGGGGAGGCTACACCTTC. V gene TRBV27 combines with J gene TRBJ1-2; 8 nucleotides match TRBD1. CDR1 and CDR2 from the germline V gene are MNHEY and SMNVEV (reference sequence). V lost 3 bases, J lost 8 bases, and 5 bases stayed unmatched. This CDR3 has 13 residues.

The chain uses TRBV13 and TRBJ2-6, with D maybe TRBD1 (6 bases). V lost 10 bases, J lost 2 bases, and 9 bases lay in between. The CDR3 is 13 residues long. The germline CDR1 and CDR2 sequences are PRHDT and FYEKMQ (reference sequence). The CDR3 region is CATGVAGANVLTF. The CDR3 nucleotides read TGTGCCACAGGGGTAGCTGGGGCCAACGTCCTGACTTTC.

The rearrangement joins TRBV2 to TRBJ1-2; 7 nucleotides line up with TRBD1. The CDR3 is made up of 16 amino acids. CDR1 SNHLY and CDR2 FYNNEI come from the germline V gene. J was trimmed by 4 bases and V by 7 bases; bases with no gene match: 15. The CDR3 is CASNDLTGYDVYGYTF. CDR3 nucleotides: TGTGCCAGCAATGACCTGACAGGGTACGATGTCTATGGCTACACCTTC.

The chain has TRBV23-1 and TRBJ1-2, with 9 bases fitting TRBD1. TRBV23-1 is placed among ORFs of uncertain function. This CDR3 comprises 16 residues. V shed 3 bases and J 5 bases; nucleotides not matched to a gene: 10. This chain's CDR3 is CASSHSDRGRKYGYTF. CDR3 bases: TGCGCCAGCAGTCATTCGGACAGGGGAAGAAAATATGGCTACACCTTC.

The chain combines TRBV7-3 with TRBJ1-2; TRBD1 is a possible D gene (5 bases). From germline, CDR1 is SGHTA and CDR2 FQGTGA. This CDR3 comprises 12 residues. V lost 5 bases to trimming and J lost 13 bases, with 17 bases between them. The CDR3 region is CASSRGSDIPTF. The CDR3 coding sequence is TGTGCCAGCAGCCGCGGTTCGGACATCCCCACCTTC.

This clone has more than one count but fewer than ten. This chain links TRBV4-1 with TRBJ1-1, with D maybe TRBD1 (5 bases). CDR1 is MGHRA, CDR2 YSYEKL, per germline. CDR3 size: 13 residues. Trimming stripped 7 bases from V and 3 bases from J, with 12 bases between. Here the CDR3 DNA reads TGCGCCAGCAAACTGGGGGGGGACACTGAAGCTTTCTTT. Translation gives CASKLGGDTEAFF.

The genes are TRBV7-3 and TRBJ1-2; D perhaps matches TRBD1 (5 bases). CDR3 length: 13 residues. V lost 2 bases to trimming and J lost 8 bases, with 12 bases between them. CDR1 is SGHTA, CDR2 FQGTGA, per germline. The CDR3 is CASSLQGTEGYTF. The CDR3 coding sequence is TGTGCCAGCAGCTTACAGGGTACGGAGGGCTACACCTTC.

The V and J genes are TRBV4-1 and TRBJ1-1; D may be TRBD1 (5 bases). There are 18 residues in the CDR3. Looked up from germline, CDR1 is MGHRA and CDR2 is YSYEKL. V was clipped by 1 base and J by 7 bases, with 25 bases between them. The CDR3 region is CASSQASSLTRTHHEAFF. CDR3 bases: TGCGCCAGCAGCCAAGCATCCTCTTTAACGCGGACACACCATGAAGCTTTCTTT.

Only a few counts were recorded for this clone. CDR3 in amino acids: CASSGRLDNEQFF. In DNA form, the CDR3 reads TGTGCCAGCAGCGGCCGACTGGACAATGAGCAGTTCTTC. This chain links TRBV9 with TRBJ2-1; D ambiguous. V lost 3 bases to trimming and J lost 5 bases, with 9 bases between them. CDR1 and CDR2 (germline): SGDLS, YYNGEE. The CDR3 covers 13 residues.

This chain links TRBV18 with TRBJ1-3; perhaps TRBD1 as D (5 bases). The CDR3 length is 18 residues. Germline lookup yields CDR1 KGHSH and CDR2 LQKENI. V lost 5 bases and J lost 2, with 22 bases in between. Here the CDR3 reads CASSTGPKTVPPGNTIYF. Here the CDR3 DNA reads TGTGCCAGCTCAACTGGACCGAAGACAGTCCCTCCTGGAAACACCATATATTTT.

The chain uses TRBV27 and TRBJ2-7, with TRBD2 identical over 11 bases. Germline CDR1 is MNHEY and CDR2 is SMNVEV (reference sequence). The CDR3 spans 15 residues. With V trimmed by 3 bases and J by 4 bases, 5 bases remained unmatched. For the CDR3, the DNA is TGTGCCAGCAGTTTGCTAGCGGGGGGCGGTTACGAGCAGTACTTC. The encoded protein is CASSLLAGGGYEQYF.

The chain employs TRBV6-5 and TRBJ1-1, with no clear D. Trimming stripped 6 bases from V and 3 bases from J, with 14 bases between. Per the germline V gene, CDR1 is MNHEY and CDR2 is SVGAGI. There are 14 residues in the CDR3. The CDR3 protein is CASSKARGDTEAFF. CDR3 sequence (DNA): TGTGCCAGCAGCAAAGCCCGGGGAGACACTGAAGCTTTCTTT.

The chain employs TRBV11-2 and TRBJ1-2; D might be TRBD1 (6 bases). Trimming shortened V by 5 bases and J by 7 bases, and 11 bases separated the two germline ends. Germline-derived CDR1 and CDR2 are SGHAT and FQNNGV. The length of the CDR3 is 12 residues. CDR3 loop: CASSRGQSGYTF. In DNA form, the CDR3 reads TGTGCCAGCAGCCGCGGACAGAGTGGCTACACCTTC.

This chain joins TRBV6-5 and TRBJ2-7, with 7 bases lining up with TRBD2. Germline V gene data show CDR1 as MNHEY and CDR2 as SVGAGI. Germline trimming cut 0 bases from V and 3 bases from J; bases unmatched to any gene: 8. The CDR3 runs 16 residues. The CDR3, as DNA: TGTGCCAGCAGTTACTCGATGGCTAGCGGAAACTACGAGCAGTACTTC. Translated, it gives CASSYSMASGNYEQYF.

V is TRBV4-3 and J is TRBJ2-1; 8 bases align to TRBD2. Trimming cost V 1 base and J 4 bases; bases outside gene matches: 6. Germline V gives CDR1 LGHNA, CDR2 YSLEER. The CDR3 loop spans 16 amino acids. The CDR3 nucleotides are TGCGCCAGCAGCCAAGGGTCTGGCGGGGGGTACAATGAGCAGTTCTTC. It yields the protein CASSQGSGGGYNEQFF.

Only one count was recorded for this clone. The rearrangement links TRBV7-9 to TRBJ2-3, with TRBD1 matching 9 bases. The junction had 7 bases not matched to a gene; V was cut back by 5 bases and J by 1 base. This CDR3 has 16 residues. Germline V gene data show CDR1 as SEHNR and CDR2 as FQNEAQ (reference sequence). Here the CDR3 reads CASSPRQGEGTDTQYF. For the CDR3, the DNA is TGTGCCAGCAGCCCCCGACAGGGGGAAGGCACAGATACGCAGTATTTT.

As DNA, the CDR3 is TGTGCCAGCAGCTTGGGACCTACAGGGGGCTTCACTGAAGCTTTCTTT. Translated: CASSLGPTGGFTEAFF. The chain joins TRBV5-4 to TRBJ1-1; 9 nucleotides line up with TRBD1. The junction had 7 bases not matched to a gene; V was cut back by 0 bases and J by 4 bases. Germline assignment: CDR1 SGHNT and CDR2 YYREEE (reference sequence). This CDR3 spans 16 amino acids.

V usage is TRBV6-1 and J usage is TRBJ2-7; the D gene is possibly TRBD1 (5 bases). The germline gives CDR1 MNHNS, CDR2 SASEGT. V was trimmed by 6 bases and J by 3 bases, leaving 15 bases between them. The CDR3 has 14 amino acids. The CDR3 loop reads CASRLPGFSYEQYF. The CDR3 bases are TGTGCCAGCAGGCTTCCAGGGTTCAGCTACGAGCAGTACTTC.